This T cell receptor (beta chain) was profiled in a study of OX40 agonist ivuxolimab in advanced cancers. At the level of the study: Partial responses were seen in three patients, one with hepatocellular carcinoma and two with cutaneous melanoma. Whole-study results and caveats: Certain nonresponders likewise exhibited a low normalized T-cell clonal expansion. CD4+ and CD8+ T cells in blood underwent clonal expansion by week 6 at 0.1 to 3.0 mg/kg.

The method was immunoSEQ multiplex PCR; TCRdb's version includes in-frame clones alone and lacks a portion of them. The sample has tens of thousands of clones; 80% to 95% are singletons. On this clone itself: Its specificity is unknown.

V lost 0 bases and J 5 bases, leaving 9 bases between the germline ends. The CDR3 has 14 amino acids. Germline CDR1 reads SGDLS; CDR2 reads YYNGEE. Specimen: CD4+ or CD8+ T cells sorted from blood, collected in a trial of the OX40 agonist ivuxolimab. The source of this sequence is an adult with an advanced solid tumor such as melanoma, head and neck, liver or kidney cancer. The chain has TRBV9 and TRBJ1-5; D uncertain. DNA of the CDR3: TGTGCCAGCAGCGTAGGTGCCGGACATCAGCCCCAGCATTTT. The encoded protein is CASSVGAGHQPQHF.